These 25 T cell receptor beta chains originate from one sample sequenced in a study of patients and donors after allogeneic stem cell transplantation. TCRdb called the RT-PCR reads again in MiXCR, with one record for every CDR3 protein. The sample holds over 150,000 distinct CDR3 sequences, about 29% seen once. Sequenced input: blood, either unsorted or a sorted T cell fraction (not recorded which). The receptors derive from a human donor who was either an allogeneic HSCT recipient or a stem cell or donor lymphocyte infusion donor (not recorded which). It is not recorded whose cells these are; they may come from a transplant donor.

The V gene is TRBV20-1, the J gene TRBJ1-5; no clear D. Germline V gene sequence: CDR1 DFQATT, CDR2 SNEGSKA (reference sequence). Trimming took off 3 bases at V and 1 base at J, with 10 bases between the two ends. This CDR3 contains 14 residues. This chain's CDR3 is CSASGVASNQPQHF. In DNA, the CDR3 is TGCAGTGCTAGTGGTGTCGCGAGCAATCAGCCCCAGCATTTT.

The V call is TRBV27, the J call TRBJ2-3, with 13 bases lining up with TRBD2. Germline CDR1 and CDR2: MNHEY and SMNVEV (reference sequence). With V trimmed by 6 bases and J by 6 bases, 6 bases remained unmatched. The CDR3 sequence is 15 residues long. The CDR3 is CASSRGLAGLDTQYF. The CDR3 nucleotides read TGTGCCAGCAGCCGGGGACTAGCGGGATTGGATACGCAGTATTTT.

This clonotype was recorded a few times. The rearrangement uses TRBV6-5 and TRBJ2-5; 8 bases match TRBD1. The CDR3 contains 13 residues. Germline CDR1 and CDR2: MNHEY and SVGAGI. V gave up 4 bases and J gave up 5 bases; unmatched junction bases: 3. CDR3: CASSFQGAETQYF. The CDR3 bases are TGTGCCAGCAGTTTCCAGGGGGCTGAGACCCAGTACTTC.

The chain employs TRBV27 and TRBJ1-5; D possibly corresponds to TRBD1 (5 bases). V was cut by 2 bases and J by 5 bases, with 16 bases left in between. This CDR3 has 16 amino acids. Germline V gene lookup returns CDR1 MNHEY and CDR2 SMNVEV (reference sequence). The CDR3 DNA reads as TGTGCCAGCAGTTTAAGTCAGGGAAACCCCTATCAGCCCCAGCATTTT. Amino acid sequence: CASSLSQGNPYQPQHF.

The chain is built from TRBV6-5 and TRBJ2-5; 12 nucleotides line up with TRBD1. The CDR3 has 17 amino acids. The V segment lost 2 bases and the J segment 5 bases; nucleotides outside the gene matches: 9. Germline loops: CDR1 MNHEY, CDR2 SVGAGI. DNA of the CDR3: TGTGCCAGCAGTTACGCTCGGGACAGGGGGCTGGGGGAGACCCAGTACTTC. This gives the protein CASSYARDRGLGETQYF.

This chain links TRBV5-1 with TRBJ2-3; D remains ambiguous. CDR3 length: 13 amino acids. Germline V CDR1 and CDR2: SGHRS, YFSETQ. Trimming removed 0 bases at V and 4 bases at J, with 6 bases between. CDR3: CASSLDGPDTQYF. The CDR3 DNA follows: TGCGCCAGCAGCTTGGATGGTCCAGATACGCAGTATTTT.

The rearrangement uses TRBV7-9 and TRBJ1-6; 8 bases align to TRBD1. Germline V lookup: CDR1 SEHNR, CDR2 FQNEAQ (reference sequence). CDR3 length: 15 amino acids. V was pared by 2 bases and J by 5 bases, with 2 bases of the junction left unmatched. The CDR3 reads CASSLRGQDNSPLHF. The CDR3 DNA follows: TGTGCCAGCAGCTTAAGGGGACAGGATAATTCACCCCTCCACTTT. The full variable domain, rest sourced from reference TRBV7-9 and TRBJ1-6, is DTGVSQNPRHKITKRGQNVTFRCDPISEHNRLYWYRQTLGQGPEFLTYFQNEAQLEKSRLLSDRFSAERPKGSFSTLEIQRTEQGDSAMYLCASSLRGQDNSPLHFGNGTRLTVT.

This clonotype appeared a few times. This chain links TRBV5-1 with TRBJ2-2; 8 nucleotides line up with TRBD2. The V segment lost 2 bases and the J segment 6 bases; nucleotides outside the gene matches: 6. The CDR3 runs to 15 residues. Germline V gives CDR1 SGHRS, CDR2 YFSETQ. CDR3 region: CASSLVTSGPGELFF. DNA for the CDR3: TGCGCCAGCAGCTTAGTTACTAGCGGTCCCGGGGAGCTGTTTTTT.

The chain is built from TRBV5-5 and TRBJ2-7; 8 nucleotides match TRBD1. Germline V CDR1 and CDR2: SGHKS, YYEKEE (reference sequence). V gave up 4 bases and J gave up 3 bases; unmatched junction bases: 6. The CDR3 length is 14 residues. For the CDR3, the DNA is TGTGCCAGCAGCCTCAGGGGGCGCTTCTACGAGCAGTACTTC. Protein: CASSLRGRFYEQYF.

This clonotype was observed a single time. This chain joins TRBV5-1 and TRBJ1-3; tentative D call: TRBD1 (6 bases). Germline-derived CDR1 and CDR2 are SGHRS and YFSETQ. V lost 2 bases and J lost 1, with 13 bases in between. The CDR3 loop spans 16 amino acids. The CDR3 protein is CASSLQGGFSGNTIYF. Written as DNA, the CDR3 is TGCGCCAGCAGCTTACAGGGCGGGTTTTCTGGAAACACCATATATTTT. The full variable domain, rest sourced from reference TRBV5-1 and TRBJ1-3, is KAGVTQTPRYLIKTRGQQVTLSCSPISGHRSVSWYQQTPGQGLQFLFEYFSETQRNKGNFPGRFSGRQFSNSRSEMNVSTLELGDSALYLCASSLQGGFSGNTIYFGEGSWLTVV.

This clonotype was seen a few times. The chain couples TRBV30 to TRBJ1-3; TRBD1 matches 8 bases. Germline V gene lookup returns CDR1 GTSNPN and CDR2 SVGIG (reference sequence). After removal of 3 bases from V and 4 bases from J, the junction contained 8 bases not matched to a gene. This CDR3 has 15 amino acids. As DNA, the CDR3 is TGTGCCTGGAGAGATCTTCGACAGGGGGGAAACACCATATATTTT. Translation: CAWRDLRQGGNTIYF.

Only a few counts were recorded for this clonotype. The chain recombines TRBV30 with TRBJ1-3; D uncertain. CDR1 is GTSNPN and CDR2 is SVGIG in the germline V gene (reference sequence). The germline V and J ends were trimmed by 6 bases and 3 bases, with 18 bases remaining between them. The CDR3 sequence is 15 residues long. CDR3 in amino acids: CACQKMGLIGNTIYF. In nucleotides, the CDR3 is TGTGCCTGCCAAAAAATGGGATTAATTGGAAACACCATATATTTT.

This clonotype was seen a handful of times. This chain connects TRBV4-2 to TRBJ1-1; maybe TRBD1 (5 bases). V was pared by 1 base and J by 1 base, with 10 bases between. The CDR3 has 15 amino acids. Germline loops: CDR1 LGHNA, CDR2 YNFKEQ. The chain's CDR3 is CASSQVGAPNTEAFF. Here the CDR3 DNA reads TGTGCCAGCAGCCAAGTTGGGGCGCCGAACACTGAAGCTTTCTTT.

The chain employs TRBV6-5 and TRBJ2-3, with no clear D. The CDR3 sequence is 14 residues long. Between the trimmed V and J ends, which lost 6 bases and 3 bases, there was a span of 13 bases. Germline V lookup: CDR1 MNHEY, CDR2 SVGAGI. For the CDR3, the DNA is TGTGCCAGCAGCCCCCCTTCGCGGACAGATACGCAGTATTTT. Residues: CASSPPSRTDTQYF.

The V call is TRBV5-1, the J call TRBJ2-2; D unclear. V lost 4 bases and J lost 2, with 12 bases in between. This CDR3 is built from 15 residues. CDR1 and CDR2 (germline): SGHRS, YFSETQ. CDR3 DNA: TGCGCCAGCAGCACCCGCCCGTTCAACACCGGGGAGCTGTTTTTT. Protein product: CASSTRPFNTGELFF.

The V and J genes are TRBV15 and TRBJ2-7, with TRBD1 matching over 7 bases. The CDR3 spans 15 residues. Trimming at V came to 1 base and at J to 2 bases, leaving 5 bases not matched to a gene. Germline values: CDR1 LNHNV, CDR2 YYDKDF (reference sequence). For the CDR3, the DNA is TGTGCCACCAGCAGAGGACAGGGAGCGGCCTACGAGCAGTACTTC. This translates into CATSRGQGAAYEQYF.

This clonotype was counted a few times. J is TRBJ2-7 and V is TRBV3-1; a possible D gene is TRBD1 (6 bases). The germline V and J ends were trimmed by 1 base and 5 bases, with 12 bases remaining between them. Germline assignment: CDR1 LGHDT and CDR2 YNNKEL (reference sequence). This CDR3 has 14 amino acids. The CDR3 is CASSQAQGVHEQYF. The CDR3 bases are TGTGCCAGCAGCCAAGCACAGGGCGTCCACGAGCAGTACTTC.

The chain employs TRBV12-5 and TRBJ1-1; D may be TRBD1 (6 bases). Trimming shortened V by 1 base and J by 5 bases, and 26 bases separated the two germline ends. Germline loops: CDR1 LGHNT, CDR2 FRNRAP. The CDR3 is 19 amino acids. The DNA of the CDR3 is TGTGCTAGTGGTTTGGCCCAGACACCCCTAGATACCCAGGGGACTGAAGCTTTCTTT. Its translation: CASGLAQTPLDTQGTEAFF.

The table lists this clonotype with a few counts. J is TRBJ1-4 and V is TRBV27, with a weak D call TRBD1 (5 bases). V was shortened by 4 bases and J by 10 bases, with 7 bases between the two germline ends. The CDR3 contains 11 residues. Germline CDR1 MNHEY, CDR2 SMNVEV (reference sequence). CDR3 bases: TGTGCCAGCAGTTACGGGGGAAAACTGTTTTTT. Translating gives CASSYGGKLFF.

This clonotype has more than one count but fewer than ten. The J gene is TRBJ2-1, the V gene TRBV7-3; D is perhaps TRBD2 (6 bases). Trimming pared 5 bases from V and 6 bases from J, leaving 8 bases between. The CDR3 is 12 amino acids. Germline lookup yields CDR1 SGHTA and CDR2 FQGTGA. The CDR3: CASSQTSNEQFF. For the CDR3, the DNA is TGTGCCAGCAGCCAGACTAGCAATGAGCAGTTCTTC. The full variable domain, rest sourced from reference TRBV7-3 and TRBJ2-1, is GAGVSQTPSNKVTEKGKYVELRCDPISGHTALYWYRQSLGQGPEFLIYFQGTGAADDSGLPNDRFFAVRPEGSVSTLKIQRTERGDSAVYLCASSQTSNEQFFGPGTRLTVL.

The rearrangement uses TRBV5-1 and TRBJ2-7; D gene uncertain. Trimming took off 4 bases at V and 5 bases at J, with 7 bases between the two ends. The CDR3 spans 11 residues. Germline assignment: CDR1 SGHRS and CDR2 YFSETQ. Written as DNA, the CDR3 is TGCGCCAGCAGCGGAAGTAACGAGCAGTACTTC. Its protein product is CASSGSNEQYF.

This chain links TRBV24-1 with TRBJ2-7; TRBD2 matches 11 bases. Germline CDR1 and CDR2: KGHDR and SFDVKD. With 0 bases clipped from V and 2 bases from J, the junction kept 5 bases outside the gene matches. The CDR3 spans 17 residues. CDR3 sequence reads: CATSDLPVLAGAYEQYF. For the CDR3, the DNA is TGTGCCACCAGTGATTTGCCCGTACTAGCGGGAGCCTACGAGCAGTACTTC.

This chain joins TRBV7-3 and TRBJ2-1, with 8 nucleotides matching TRBD2. V lost 0 bases, J lost 5 bases, and 3 bases stayed unmatched. The germline gives CDR1 SGHTA, CDR2 FQGTGA. CDR3 size: 15 residues. As DNA, the CDR3 is TGTGCCAGCAGCTTAACGTTAGCGGGAAACAATGAGCAGTTCTTC. Encoded protein: CASSLTLAGNNEQFF.

The chain has TRBV7-8 and TRBJ2-5, with D maybe TRBD2 (5 bases). Germline V gives CDR1 SGHVS, CDR2 FQNEAQ. V shed 2 bases and J shed 5 bases, with 15 bases lying between them. The CDR3 extends over 15 amino acids. The CDR3 region is CASSLSGGLAETQYF. CDR3 nucleotides: TGTGCCAGCAGCTTAAGCGGCGGCCTGGCGGAGACCCAGTACTTC. The full variable domain, in which reference TRBV7-8 and TRBJ2-5 provide the parts outside the CDR3, is GAGVSQSPRYKVAKRGQDVALRCDPISGHVSLFWYQQALGQGPEFLTYFQNEAQLDKSGLPSDRFFAERPEGSVSTLKIQRTQQEDSAVYLCASSLSGGLAETQYFGPGTRLLVL.

The V gene is TRBV4-3, the J gene TRBJ2-1; D not certain. This CDR3 has 13 amino acids. From germline, CDR1 is LGHNA and CDR2 YSLEER. V was trimmed by 2 bases and J by 7 bases, leaving 9 bases between them. CDR3 protein: CASSQSPRNEQFF. The CDR3 DNA sequence: TGCGCCAGCAGCCAATCCCCCAGGAATGAGCAGTTCTTC.